Presented here are 9 T cell receptor beta chains from one specimen sequenced in a study of beta chain features in type 1 diabetes. The study reverse transcribed the entire isolated RNA, so it sequenced expressed TCRB transcripts. The assay was immunoSEQ multiplex PCR, and TCRdb's table has in-frame clones only and misses some. Altogether under 250,000 clones are present, 13% to 15% being singletons, with the ten largest covering more than 0.025%. The sequenced sample was naive CD4+ T cells from blood. These receptors all stem from a woman between 35 and 50 years old in good health.

This clone appeared a few times. This chain joins TRBV27 and TRBJ2-7; possibly TRBD1 for D (6 bases). The CDR3 is 12 amino acids. Germline V lookup: CDR1 MNHEY, CDR2 SMNVEV (reference sequence). V dropped 8 bases and J dropped 7 bases, with 15 bases sitting between them. Here the CDR3 reads CASSGTGSEQYF. CDR3 coding DNA: TGTGCCAGCTCTGGAACAGGGTCTGAGCAGTACTTC.

The V and J genes are TRBV5-4 and TRBJ1-4; TRBD1 agrees at 8 bases. V shed 0 bases and J 7 bases; nucleotides not matched to a gene: 2. Germline V gene sequence: CDR1 SGHNT, CDR2 YYREEE (reference sequence). The CDR3 length is 14 residues. The CDR3 sequence: CASSLGRGREKLFF. CDR3 DNA sequence: TGTGCCAGCAGCTTGGGCAGGGGGCGTGAAAAACTGTTTTTT.

This clone was counted at least ten times. This sample also contains other DNA sequences that code for the same CDR3. The chain joins TRBV18 to TRBJ1-5, with TRBD1 identical over 8 bases. Germline V lookup: CDR1 KGHSH, CDR2 LQKENI. The trim removed 2 bases at V and 2 bases at J, leaving 2 bases unmatched. This CDR3 has 15 amino acids. The CDR3 DNA reads TGTGCCAGCTCACCAGGACAGGGAGGCAATCAGCCCCAGCATTTT. Translating it yields CASSPGQGGNQPQHF. The full variable domain, with the rest looked up from reference TRBV18 and TRBJ1-5, is NAGVMQNPRHLVRRRGQEARLRCSPMKGHSHVYWYRQLPEEGLKFMVYLQKENIIDESGMPKERFSAEFPKEGPSILRIQQVVRGDSAAYFCASSPGQGGNQPQHFGDGTRLSIL.

This clone was seen only a few times. This sequence joins TRBV5-4 and TRBJ2-4; D perhaps matches TRBD2 (6 bases). The germline V gene encodes CDR1 SGHNT and CDR2 YYREEE (reference sequence). Trimming removed 0 bases from V and 5 bases from J, with 9 bases in between. This CDR3 is built from 14 residues. DNA of the CDR3: TGTGCCAGCAGCTTGGGACTAGGGGAAAACATTCAGTACTTC. This gives the protein CASSLGLGENIQYF.

This clone was found a few times. This chain uses TRBV7-9 with TRBJ2-5, with 9 positions matching TRBD2. This CDR3 is 16 amino acids long. In germline, CDR1 is SEHNR, CDR2 FQNEAQ (reference sequence). V lost 6 bases and J lost 1; bases outside the gene matches: 9. CDR3 sequence: CASSLGTSLLQETQYF. The CDR3 bases are TGTGCCAGCAGTTTGGGGACTAGCCTCCTCCAAGAGACCCAGTACTTC.

This clone was observed a handful of times. The rearrangement links TRBV6-5 to TRBJ1-6; 7 bases align to TRBD1. There are 14 residues in the CDR3. V shed 0 bases and J 7 bases; nucleotides not matched to a gene: 0. Looked up from germline, CDR1 is MNHEY and CDR2 is SVGAGI. The CDR3 nucleotides read TGTGCCAGCAGTTACTCACAGGGGAATTCACCCCTCCACTTT. The encoded protein is CASSYSQGNSPLHF.

V and J are TRBV27 and TRBJ1-1; possibly TRBD1 for D (6 bases). The CDR3 totals 13 residues. Trimming stripped 6 bases from V and 3 bases from J, with 11 bases between. Germline CDR1 MNHEY, CDR2 SMNVEV (reference sequence). The CDR3 protein is CASRGHTDTEAFF. DNA of the CDR3: TGTGCCAGCAGGGGACACACCGACACTGAAGCTTTCTTT.

The table lists this clone with a few counts. V is TRBV2 and J is TRBJ2-5; D is perhaps TRBD2 (6 bases). V shed 6 bases and J shed 5 bases, with 13 bases lying between them. The V gene's germline CDR1 is SNHLY and CDR2 FYNNEI. The CDR3 spans 13 residues. The CDR3 region is CASSRGLGETQYF. CDR3 nucleotide sequence: TGTGCCAGCAGCCGGGGGTTAGGGGAGACCCAGTACTTC.

V usage is TRBV11-2 and J usage is TRBJ2-3; D possibly corresponds to TRBD1 (5 bases). CDR1 and CDR2 from the germline V gene are SGHAT and FQNNGV. The V end was cut by 0 bases, the J end by 4 bases, with 14 bases between. The CDR3 covers 16 residues. The CDR3 DNA sequence: TGTGCCAGCAGCTTAGAATCGGCAGGGCGTGCAGATACGCAGTATTTT. It yields the protein CASSLESAGRADTQYF.